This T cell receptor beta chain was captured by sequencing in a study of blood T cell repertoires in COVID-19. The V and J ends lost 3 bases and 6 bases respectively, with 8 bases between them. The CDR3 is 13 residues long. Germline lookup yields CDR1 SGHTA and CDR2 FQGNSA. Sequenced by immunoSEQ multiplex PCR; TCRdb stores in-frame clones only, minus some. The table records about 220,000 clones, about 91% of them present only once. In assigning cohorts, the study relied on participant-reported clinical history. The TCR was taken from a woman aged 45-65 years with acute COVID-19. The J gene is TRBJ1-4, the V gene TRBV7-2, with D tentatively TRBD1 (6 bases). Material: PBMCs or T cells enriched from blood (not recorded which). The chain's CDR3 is CASSFAGDEKLFF. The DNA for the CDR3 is TGTGCCAGCAGCTTTGCAGGGGATGAAAAACTGTTTTTT.